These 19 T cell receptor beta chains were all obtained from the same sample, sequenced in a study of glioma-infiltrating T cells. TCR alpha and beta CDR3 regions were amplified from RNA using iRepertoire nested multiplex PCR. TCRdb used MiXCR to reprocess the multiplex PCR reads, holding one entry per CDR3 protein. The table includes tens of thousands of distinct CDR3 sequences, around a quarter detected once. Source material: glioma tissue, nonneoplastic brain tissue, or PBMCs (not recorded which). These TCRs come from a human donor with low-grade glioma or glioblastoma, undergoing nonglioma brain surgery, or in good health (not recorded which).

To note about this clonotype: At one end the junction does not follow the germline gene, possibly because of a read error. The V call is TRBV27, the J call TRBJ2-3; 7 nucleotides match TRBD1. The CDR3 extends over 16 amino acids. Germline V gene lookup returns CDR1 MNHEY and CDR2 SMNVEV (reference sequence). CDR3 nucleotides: TGCGCCAGCAGTATCAACAGGGGCCGGAGCACAGATACGCAGTATTTT. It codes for CASSINRGRSTDTQYF.

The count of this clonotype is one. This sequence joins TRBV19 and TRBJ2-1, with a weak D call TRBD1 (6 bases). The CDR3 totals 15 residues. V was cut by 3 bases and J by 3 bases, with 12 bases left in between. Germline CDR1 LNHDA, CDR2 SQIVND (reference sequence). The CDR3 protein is CASSIPLTGYNEQFF. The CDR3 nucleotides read TGTGCCAGTAGTATCCCCTTGACAGGCTACAATGAGCAGTTCTTC.

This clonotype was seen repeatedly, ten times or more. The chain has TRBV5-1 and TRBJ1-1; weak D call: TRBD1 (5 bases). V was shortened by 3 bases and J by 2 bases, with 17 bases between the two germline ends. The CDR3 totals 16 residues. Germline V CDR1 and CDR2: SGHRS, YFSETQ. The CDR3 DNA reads TGCGCCAGCAGCTCAGGAACCGGGACGGCAAACACTGAAGCTTTCTTT. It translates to CASSSGTGTANTEAFF.

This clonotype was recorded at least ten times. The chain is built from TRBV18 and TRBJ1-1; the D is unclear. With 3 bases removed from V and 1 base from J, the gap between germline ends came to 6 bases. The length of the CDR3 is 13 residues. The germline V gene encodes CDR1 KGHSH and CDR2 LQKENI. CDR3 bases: TGTGCCAGCTCACCGAACAAGAACACTGAAGCTTTCTTT. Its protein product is CASSPNKNTEAFF.

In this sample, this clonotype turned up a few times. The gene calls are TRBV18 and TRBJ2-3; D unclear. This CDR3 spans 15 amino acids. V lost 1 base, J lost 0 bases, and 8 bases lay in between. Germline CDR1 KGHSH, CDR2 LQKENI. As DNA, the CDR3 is TGTGCCAGCTCACCACAGGGTTCTAGCACAGATACGCAGTATTTT. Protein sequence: CASSPQGSSTDTQYF.

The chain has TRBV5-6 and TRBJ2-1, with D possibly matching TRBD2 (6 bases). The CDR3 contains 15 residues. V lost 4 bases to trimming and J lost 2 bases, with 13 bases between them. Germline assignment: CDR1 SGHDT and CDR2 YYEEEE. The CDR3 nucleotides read TGTGCCAGCAGCGACGTCGGGGGTGCCTACAATGAGCAGTTCTTC. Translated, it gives CASSDVGGAYNEQFF.

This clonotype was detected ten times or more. The CDR3 DNA reads as TGCAGCGTTGAAGGGATCCAAACTGAAGCTTTCTTT. It specifies CSVEGIQTEAFF. The V and J genes are TRBV29-1 and TRBJ1-1; D not certain. Germline values: CDR1 SQVTM, CDR2 ANQGSEA. Trimming shortened V by 1 base and J by 5 bases, and 8 bases separated the two germline ends. The CDR3 length is 12 residues.

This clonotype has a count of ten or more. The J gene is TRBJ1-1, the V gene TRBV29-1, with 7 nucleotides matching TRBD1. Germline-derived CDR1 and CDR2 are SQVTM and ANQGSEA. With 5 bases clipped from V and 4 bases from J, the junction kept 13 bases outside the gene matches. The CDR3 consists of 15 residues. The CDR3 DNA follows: TGCAGCGTTACCACAGGGGTCACTGGGAGCACTGAAGCTTTCTTT. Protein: CSVTTGVTGSTEAFF.

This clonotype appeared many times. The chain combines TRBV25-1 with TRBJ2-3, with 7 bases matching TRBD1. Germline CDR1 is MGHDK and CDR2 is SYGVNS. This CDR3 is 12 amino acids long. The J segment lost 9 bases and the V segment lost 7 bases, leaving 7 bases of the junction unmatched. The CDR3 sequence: CASKNPGQTQYF. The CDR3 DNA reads TGTGCCAGCAAGAACCCGGGACAGACGCAGTATTTT.

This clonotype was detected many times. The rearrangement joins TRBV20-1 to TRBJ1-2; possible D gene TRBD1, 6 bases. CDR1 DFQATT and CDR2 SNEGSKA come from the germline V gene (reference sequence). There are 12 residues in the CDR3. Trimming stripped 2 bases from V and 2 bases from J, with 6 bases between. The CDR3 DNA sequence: TGCAGTGCTAGAACAGGGAACTATGGCTACACCTTC. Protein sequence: CSARTGNYGYTF.

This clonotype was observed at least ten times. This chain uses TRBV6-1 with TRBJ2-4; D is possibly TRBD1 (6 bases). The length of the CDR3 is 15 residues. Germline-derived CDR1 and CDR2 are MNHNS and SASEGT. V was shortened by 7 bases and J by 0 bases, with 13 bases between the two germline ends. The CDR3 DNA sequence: TGTGCCAGCAATGACAGGTTCTTAGCCAAAAACATTCAGTACTTC. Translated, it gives CASNDRFLAKNIQYF.

CDR3 nucleotide sequence: TGCAGTGCTGCGAGCAGCGGGAGGGCCATAGCAGATACGCAGTATTTT. It specifies CSAASSGRAIADTQYF. V and J are TRBV20-1 and TRBJ2-3; 10 bases match TRBD2. Losses at the gene ends were 5 bases for V and 4 bases for J; bases not matched to a gene: 12. The CDR3 contains 16 residues. The germline CDR1 and CDR2 sequences are DFQATT and SNEGSKA (reference sequence).

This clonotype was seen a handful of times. This CDR3 is CASSPPAAGDTEAFF. The CDR3 DNA sequence: TGTGCCAGCAGCCCCCCAGCGGCCGGCGACACTGAAGCTTTCTTT. The chain links TRBV5-4 to TRBJ1-1; D remains unclear. CDR3 length equals 15 residues. CDR1 SGHNT and CDR2 YYREEE come from the germline V gene (reference sequence). V lost 4 bases to trimming and J lost 3 bases, with 16 bases between them.

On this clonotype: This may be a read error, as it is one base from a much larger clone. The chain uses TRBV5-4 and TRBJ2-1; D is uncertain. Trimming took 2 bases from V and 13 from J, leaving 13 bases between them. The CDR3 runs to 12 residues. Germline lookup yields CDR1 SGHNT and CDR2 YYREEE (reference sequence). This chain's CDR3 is CASSFEDRTQFF. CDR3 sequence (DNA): TGTGCCAGCAGCTTTGAGGATCGGACCCAGTTCTTC. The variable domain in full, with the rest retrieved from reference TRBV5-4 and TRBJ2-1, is ETGVTQSPTHLIKTRGQQVTLRCSSQSGHNTVSWYQQALGQGPQFIFQYYREEENGRGNFPPRFSGLQFPNYSSELNVNALELDDSALYLCASSFEDRTQFFGPGTRLTVL.

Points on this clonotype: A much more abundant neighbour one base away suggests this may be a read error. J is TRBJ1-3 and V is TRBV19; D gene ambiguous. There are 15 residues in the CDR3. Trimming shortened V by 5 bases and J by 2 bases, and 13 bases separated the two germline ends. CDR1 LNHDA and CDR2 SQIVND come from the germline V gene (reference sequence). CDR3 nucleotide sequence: TGTGCCAGTAGTCATCTCCTTCCCCCTGGAAACACCATATATTTT. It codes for CASSHLLPPGNTIYF.

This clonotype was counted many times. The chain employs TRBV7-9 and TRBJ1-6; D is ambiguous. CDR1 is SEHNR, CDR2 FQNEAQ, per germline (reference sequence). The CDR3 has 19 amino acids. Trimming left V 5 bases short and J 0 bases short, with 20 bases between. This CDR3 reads CASSKGGGLRSSYNSPLHF. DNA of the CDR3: TGTGCCAGCAGCAAGGGCGGTGGGCTTAGGAGCTCCTATAATTCACCCCTCCACTTT.

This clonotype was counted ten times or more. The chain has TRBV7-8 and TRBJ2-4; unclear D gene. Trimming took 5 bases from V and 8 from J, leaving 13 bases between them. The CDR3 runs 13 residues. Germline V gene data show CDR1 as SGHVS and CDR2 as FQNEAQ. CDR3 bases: TGTGCCAGCAGCGAAGAAGTACGTGACATTCAGTACTTC. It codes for CASSEEVRDIQYF.

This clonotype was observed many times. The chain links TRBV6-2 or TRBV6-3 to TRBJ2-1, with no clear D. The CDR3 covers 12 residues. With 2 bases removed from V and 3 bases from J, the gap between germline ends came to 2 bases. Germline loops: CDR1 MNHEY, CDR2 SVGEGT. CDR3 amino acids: CASSYSYNEQFF. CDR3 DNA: TGTGCCAGCAGTTACAGCTACAATGAGCAGTTCTTC.

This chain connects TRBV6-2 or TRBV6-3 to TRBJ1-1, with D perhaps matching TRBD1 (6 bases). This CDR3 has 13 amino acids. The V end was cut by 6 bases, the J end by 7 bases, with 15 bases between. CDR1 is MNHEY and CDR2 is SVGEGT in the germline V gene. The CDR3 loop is CASRITRDNEAFF. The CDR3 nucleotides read TGTGCCAGCAGAATTACACGGGACAATGAAGCTTTCTTT.